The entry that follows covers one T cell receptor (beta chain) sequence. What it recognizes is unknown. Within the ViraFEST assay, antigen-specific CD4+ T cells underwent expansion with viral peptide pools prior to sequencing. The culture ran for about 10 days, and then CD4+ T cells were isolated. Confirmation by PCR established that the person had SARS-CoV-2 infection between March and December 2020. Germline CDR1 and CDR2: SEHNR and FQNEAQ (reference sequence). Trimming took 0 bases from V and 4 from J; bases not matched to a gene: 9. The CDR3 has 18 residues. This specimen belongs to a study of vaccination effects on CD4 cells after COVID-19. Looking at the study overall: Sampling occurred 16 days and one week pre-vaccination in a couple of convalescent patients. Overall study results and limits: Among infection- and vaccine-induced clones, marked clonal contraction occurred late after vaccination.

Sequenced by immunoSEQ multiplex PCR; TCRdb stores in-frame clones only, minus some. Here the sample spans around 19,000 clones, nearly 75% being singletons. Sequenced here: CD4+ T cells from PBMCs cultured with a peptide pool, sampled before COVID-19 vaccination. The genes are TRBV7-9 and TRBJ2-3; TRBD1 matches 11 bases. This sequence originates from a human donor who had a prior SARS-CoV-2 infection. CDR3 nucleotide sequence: TGTGCCAGCAGCTTAGCGGACAGGGGGCCCCTTAGTGCAGATACGCAGTATTTT. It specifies CASSLADRGPLSADTQYF.